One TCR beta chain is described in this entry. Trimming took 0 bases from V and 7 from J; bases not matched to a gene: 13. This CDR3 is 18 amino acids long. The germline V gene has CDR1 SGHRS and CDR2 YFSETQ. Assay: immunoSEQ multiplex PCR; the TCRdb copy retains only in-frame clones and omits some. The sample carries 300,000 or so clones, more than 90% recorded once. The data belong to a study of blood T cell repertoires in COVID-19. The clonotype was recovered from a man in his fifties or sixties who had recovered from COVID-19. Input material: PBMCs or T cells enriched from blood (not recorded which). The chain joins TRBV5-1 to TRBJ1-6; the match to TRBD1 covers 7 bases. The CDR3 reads CASSLVFPSGGTNSPLHF. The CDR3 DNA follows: TGCGCCAGCAGCTTGGTCTTCCCCTCAGGGGGAACAAATTCACCCCTCCACTTT.